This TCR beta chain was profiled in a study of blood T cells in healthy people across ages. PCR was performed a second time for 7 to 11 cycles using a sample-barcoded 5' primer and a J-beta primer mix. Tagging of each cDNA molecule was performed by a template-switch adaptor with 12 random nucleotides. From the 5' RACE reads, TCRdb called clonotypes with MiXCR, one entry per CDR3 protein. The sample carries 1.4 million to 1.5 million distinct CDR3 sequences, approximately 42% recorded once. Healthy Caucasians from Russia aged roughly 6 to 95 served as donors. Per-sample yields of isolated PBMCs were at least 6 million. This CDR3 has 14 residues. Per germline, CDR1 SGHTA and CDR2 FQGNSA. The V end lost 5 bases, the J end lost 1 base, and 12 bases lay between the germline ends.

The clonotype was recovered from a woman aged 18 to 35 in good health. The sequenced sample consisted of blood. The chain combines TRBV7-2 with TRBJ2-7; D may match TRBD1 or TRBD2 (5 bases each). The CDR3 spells CASSVVGDSYEQYF. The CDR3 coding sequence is TGTGCCAGCAGCGTCGTGGGGGATTCCTACGAGCAGTACTTC.